This T cell receptor (beta chain) was identified during a study of T cell responses to AZD1222 COVID-19 vaccine. Study-wide background: Pooling covered second doses at about 4 or about 12 weeks. Findings of the study overall: A mostly white British donor set with more females was recruited, and clonal diversity was possibly underestimated. AZD1222 recipients seropositive at baseline numbered only five to seven.

The CDR3 runs 15 residues. The V gene's germline CDR1 is LNHNV and CDR2 YYDKDF (reference sequence). Trimming took 5 bases from V and 9 from J, leaving 20 bases between them. Profiled with immunoSEQ multiplex PCR; TCRdb holds only in-frame clones, not every one. The sample has fewer than 250,000 clones; roughly 92% are singletons. Notes on this clone: Its antigen is undetermined.

The rearrangement links TRBV15 to TRBJ1-5, with a possible D match to TRBD1 (5 bases). The specimen was peripheral blood, collected on day 0 of AZD1222 vaccination. The receptor was isolated from an adult in good health. The CDR3 spells CATSPPTGPRGPQHF. The DNA for the CDR3 is TGTGCCACCAGCCCACCAACCGGGCCGAGGGGGCCCCAGCATTTT. Looking up the rest from reference TRBV15 and TRBJ1-5 gives the full variable domain: DAMVIQNPRYQVTQFGKPVTLSCSQTLNHNVMYWYQQKSSQAPKLLFHYYDKDFNNEADTPDNFQSRRPNTSFCFLDIRSPGLGDTAMYLCATSPPTGPRGPQHFGDGTRLSIL.